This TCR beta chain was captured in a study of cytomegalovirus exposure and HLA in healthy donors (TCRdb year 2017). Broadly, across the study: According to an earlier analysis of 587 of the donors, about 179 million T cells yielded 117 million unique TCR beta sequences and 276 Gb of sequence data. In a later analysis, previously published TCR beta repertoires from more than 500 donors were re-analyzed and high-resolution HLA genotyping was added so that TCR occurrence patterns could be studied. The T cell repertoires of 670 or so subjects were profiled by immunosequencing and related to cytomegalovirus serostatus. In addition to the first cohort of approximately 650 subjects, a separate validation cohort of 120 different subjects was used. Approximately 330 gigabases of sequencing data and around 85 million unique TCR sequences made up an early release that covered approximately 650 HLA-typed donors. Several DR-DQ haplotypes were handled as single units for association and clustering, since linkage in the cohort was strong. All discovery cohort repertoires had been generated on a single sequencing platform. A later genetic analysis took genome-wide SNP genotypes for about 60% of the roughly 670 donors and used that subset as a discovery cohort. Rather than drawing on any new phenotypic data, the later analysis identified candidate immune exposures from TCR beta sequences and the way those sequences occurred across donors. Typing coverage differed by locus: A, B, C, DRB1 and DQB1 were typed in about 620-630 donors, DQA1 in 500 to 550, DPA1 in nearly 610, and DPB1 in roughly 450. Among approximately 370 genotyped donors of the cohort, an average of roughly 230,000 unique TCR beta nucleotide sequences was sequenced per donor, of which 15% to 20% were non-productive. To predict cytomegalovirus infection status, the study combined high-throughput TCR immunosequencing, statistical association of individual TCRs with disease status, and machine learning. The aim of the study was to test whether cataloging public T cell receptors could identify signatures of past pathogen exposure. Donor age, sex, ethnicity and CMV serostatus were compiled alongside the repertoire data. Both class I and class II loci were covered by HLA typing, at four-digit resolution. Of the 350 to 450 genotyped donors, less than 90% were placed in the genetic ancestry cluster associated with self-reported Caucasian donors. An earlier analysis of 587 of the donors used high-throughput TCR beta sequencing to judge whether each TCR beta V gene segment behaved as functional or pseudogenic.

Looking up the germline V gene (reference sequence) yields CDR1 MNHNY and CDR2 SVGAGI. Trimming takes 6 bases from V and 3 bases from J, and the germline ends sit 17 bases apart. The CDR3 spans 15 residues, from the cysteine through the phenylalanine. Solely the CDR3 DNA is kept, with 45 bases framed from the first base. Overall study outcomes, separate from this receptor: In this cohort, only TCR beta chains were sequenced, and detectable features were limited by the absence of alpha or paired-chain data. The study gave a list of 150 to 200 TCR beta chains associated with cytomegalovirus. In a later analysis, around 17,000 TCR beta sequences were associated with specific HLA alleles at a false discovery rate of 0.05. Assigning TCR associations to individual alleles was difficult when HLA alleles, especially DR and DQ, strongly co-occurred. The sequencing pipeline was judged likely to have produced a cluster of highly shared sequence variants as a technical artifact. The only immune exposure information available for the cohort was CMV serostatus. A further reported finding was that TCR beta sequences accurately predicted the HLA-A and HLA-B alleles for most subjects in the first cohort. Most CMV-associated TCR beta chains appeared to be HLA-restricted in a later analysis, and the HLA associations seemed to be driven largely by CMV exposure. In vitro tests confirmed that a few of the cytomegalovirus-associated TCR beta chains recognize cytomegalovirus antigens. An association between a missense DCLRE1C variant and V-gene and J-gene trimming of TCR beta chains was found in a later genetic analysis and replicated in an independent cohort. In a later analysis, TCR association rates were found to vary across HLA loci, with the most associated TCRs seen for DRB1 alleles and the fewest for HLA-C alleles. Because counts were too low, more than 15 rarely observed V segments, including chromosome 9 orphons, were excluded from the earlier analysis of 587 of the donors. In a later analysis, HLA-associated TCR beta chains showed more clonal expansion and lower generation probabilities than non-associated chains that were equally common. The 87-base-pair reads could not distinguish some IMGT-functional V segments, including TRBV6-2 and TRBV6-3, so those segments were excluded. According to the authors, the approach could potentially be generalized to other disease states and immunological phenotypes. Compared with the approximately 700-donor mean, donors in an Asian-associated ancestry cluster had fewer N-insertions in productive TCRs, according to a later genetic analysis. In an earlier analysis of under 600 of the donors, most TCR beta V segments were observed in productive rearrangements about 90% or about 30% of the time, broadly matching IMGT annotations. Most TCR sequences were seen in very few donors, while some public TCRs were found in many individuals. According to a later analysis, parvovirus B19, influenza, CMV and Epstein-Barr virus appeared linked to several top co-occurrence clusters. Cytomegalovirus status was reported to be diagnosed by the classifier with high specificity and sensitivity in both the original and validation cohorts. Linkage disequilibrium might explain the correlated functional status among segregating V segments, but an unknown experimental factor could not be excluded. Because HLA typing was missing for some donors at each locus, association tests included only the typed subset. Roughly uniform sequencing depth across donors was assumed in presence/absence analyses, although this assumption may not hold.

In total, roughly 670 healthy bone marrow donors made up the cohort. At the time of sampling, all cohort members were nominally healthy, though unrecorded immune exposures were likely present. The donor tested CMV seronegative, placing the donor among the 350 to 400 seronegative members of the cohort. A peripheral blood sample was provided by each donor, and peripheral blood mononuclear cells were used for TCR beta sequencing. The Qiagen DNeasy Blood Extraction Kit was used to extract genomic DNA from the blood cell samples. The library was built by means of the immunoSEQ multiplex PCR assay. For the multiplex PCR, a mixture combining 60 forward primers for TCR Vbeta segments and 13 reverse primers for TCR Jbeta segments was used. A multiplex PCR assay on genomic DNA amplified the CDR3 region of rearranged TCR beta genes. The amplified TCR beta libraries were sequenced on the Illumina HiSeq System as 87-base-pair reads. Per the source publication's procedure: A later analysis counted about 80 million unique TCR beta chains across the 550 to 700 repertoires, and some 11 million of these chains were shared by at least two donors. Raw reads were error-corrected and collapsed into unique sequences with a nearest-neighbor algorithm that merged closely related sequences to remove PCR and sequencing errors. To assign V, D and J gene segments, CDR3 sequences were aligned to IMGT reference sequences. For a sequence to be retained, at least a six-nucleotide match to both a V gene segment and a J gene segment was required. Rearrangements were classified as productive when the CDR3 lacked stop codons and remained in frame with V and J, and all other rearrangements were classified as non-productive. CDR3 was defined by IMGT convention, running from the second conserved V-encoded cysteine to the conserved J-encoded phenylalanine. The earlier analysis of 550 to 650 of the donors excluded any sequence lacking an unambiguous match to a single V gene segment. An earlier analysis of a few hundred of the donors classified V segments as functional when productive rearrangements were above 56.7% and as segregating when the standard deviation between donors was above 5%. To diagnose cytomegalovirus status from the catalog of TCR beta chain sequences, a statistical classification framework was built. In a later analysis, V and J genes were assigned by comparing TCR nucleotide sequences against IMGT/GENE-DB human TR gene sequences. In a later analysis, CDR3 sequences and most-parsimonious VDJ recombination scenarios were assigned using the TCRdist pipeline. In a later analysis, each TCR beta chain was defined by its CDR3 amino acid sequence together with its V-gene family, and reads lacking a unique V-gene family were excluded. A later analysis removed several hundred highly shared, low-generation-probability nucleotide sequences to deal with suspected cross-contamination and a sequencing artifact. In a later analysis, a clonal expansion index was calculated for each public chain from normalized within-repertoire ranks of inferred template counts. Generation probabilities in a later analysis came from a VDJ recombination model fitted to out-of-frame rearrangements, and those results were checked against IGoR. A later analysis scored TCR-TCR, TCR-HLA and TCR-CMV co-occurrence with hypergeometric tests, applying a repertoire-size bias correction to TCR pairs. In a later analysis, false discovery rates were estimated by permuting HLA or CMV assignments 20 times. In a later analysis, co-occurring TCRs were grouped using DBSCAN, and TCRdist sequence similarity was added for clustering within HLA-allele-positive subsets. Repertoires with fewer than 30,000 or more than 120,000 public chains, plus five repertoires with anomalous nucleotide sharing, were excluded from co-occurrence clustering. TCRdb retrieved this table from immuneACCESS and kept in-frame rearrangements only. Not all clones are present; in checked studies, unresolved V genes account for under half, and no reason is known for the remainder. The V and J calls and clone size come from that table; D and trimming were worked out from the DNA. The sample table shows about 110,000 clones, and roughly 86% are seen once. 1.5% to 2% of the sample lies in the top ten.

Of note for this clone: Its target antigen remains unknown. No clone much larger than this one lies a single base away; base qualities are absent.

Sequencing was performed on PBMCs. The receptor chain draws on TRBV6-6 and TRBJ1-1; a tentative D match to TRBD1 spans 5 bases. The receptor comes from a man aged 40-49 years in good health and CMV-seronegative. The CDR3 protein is CASRPLGGVDTEAFF. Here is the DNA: TGTGCCAGCAGACCCCTTGGGGGGGTTGACACTGAAGCTTTCTTT.